The rows below give T cell receptor beta chains drawn from one sample of a study of blood T cell repertoires in COVID-19. Repertoires were generated with immunoSEQ multiplex PCR, while TCRdb's copy carries only in-frame clones and drops some. The sample records about 210,000 clones, about nine tenths being singletons. Sequencing input: PBMCs or T cells enriched from blood (not recorded which). These TCRs come from a man younger than 40 in a cohort exposed to, infected with or recovered from COVID-19 (not recorded which). CDR3s include the opening cysteine and the closing phenylalanine or tryptophan. A D gene is named only where the DNA matches it firmly. Clone size is given for some rows only: seen once, a few or many times, or a class if the clone is expanded.

v_gene	abundance	j_gene	d_gene	CDR3nt	CDR3aa
TRBV19	.	TRBJ2-6	TRBD1	TGTGCCAGCACAGGGGGACAGTCCAGCTCTGGGGCCAACGTCCTGACTTTC	CASTGGQSSSGANVLTF
TRBV5-1	.	TRBJ1-3	.	TGCGCCAGCAGCTTGATAGCCTCGACAGGTCCTTGGGCTGGAAACACCATATATTTT	CASSLIASTGPWAGNTIYF
TRBV11-2	once	TRBJ2-7	.	TGTGGATCTGCGGGCAACTCCTACGAGCAGTACTTC	CGSAGNSYEQYF
TRBV7-9	.	TRBJ1-5	.	TGTGCCAGCAGCTCCGGGTCATCAGGCAATCAGCCCCAGCATTTT	CASSSGSSGNQPQHF
TRBV27	.	TRBJ1-5	TRBD1	TGTGCCAGCAGTCCAGGGACAGGGGGTGATCAGCCCCAGCATTTT	CASSPGTGGDQPQHF
TRBV15	.	TRBJ1-5	TRBD1	TGTGCCACCAGCAGAGGACAGGGTGGCAATCAGCCCCAGCATTTT	CATSRGQGGNQPQHF
TRBV27	.	TRBJ1-4	TRBD1	TGTGCCAGCAGTTCCAGGGGGCTTCGGAAACTGTTTTTT	CASSSRGLRKLFF
TRBV21-1	few	TRBJ1-1	.	TGTGCCAGCCTCGTTTCAGCTGAAGCTTTCTTT	CASLVSAEAFF
TRBV9	.	TRBJ2-5	TRBD2	TGTGCCAGCAGCGAGGCTAGCGGGAGGGGGGAGACCCAGTACTTC	CASSEASGRGETQYF
TRBV2	few	TRBJ2-7	.	TGTGCCAGCAGTCGCCTATACTACGAGCAGTACTTC	CASSRLYYEQYF
TRBV20-1	.	TRBJ1-1	TRBD1	TGCAGTGCTAGTGGACCTAGGGGACAGGGGAGGGCTGAAGCTTTCTTT	CSASGPRGQGRAEAFF
TRBV5-4	few	TRBJ2-1	TRBD1	TGTGCCAGCAGCTCCCCCGGGACAGCTTACAATGAGCAGTTCTTC	CASSSPGTAYNEQFF
TRBV7-2	.	TRBJ1-1	TRBD1	TGTGCCAGCAGCTCTCCGGGACAGACCACTGAAGCTTTCTTT	CASSSPGQTTEAFF
TRBV6-5	.	TRBJ2-7	TRBD2	TGTGCCAGCAGTTACTCGGGACTAGCGTCCTACGAGCAGTACTTC	CASSYSGLASYEQYF
TRBV19	few	TRBJ2-2	TRBD2	TGTGCCAGTAGTATAGTAGGGGTAGCGGGAGAGGGCACCGGGGAGCTGTTTTTT	CASSIVGVAGEGTGELFF
TRBV18	.	TRBJ2-3	TRBD2	TGTGCCAGCTCACCACTTCCAGCGGGAGCCCCAGATACGCAGTATTTT	CASSPLPAGAPDTQYF
TRBV27	.	TRBJ2-2	TRBD1	TGTGCCAGCAGAAAGCCAAGGACAGGGGAAGTTCCCGGGGAGCTGTTTTTT	CASRKPRTGEVPGELFF
TRBV30	.	TRBJ2-7	TRBD1	TGTGCCTGGAGCCCTCCGCGGACAGGGACCTACGAGCAGTACTTC	CAWSPPRTGTYEQYF
TRBV10-3	.	TRBJ1-1	TRBD1	TGTGCCATCAGAGAGACAGGGGTACCGGATACTGAAGCTTTCTTT	CAIRETGVPDTEAFF
TRBV25-1	.	TRBJ2-2	.	TGTGCCAGCAAGAACAGCGGGGAGCTGTTTTTT	CASKNSGELFF
TRBV6-5	.	TRBJ2-7	TRBD2	TGTGCCAGCAGCTGGGGGGGTAAGTACGAGCAGTACTTC	CASSWGGKYEQYF
TRBV4-2	.	TRBJ2-5	.	TGTGCCAGCAGCTGGCGGAACCAAGAGACCCAGTACTTC	CASSWRNQETQYF
TRBV28	.	TRBJ1-4	TRBD1	TGTGCCAGCAGGGACTCGGGACAGGGGTTTAATGAAAAACTGTTTTTT	CASRDSGQGFNEKLFF
TRBV6-5	.	TRBJ2-1	TRBD2	TGTGCCAGCAGCCTACTAGCGGCACCCTACAATGAGCAGTTCTTC	CASSLLAAPYNEQFF
TRBV5-1	.	TRBJ2-7	.	TGCGCCAGCAGCTCGCAATCCCACCAACAGCTTAGCTACGAGCAGTACTTC	CASSSQSHQQLSYEQYF
TRBV9	.	TRBJ1-5	TRBD1	TGTGCCAGCAGCCGGACAGGGTTGGGCAATCAGCCCCAGCATTTT	CASSRTGLGNQPQHF
TRBV6-5	.	TRBJ1-5	TRBD1	TGTGCCAGCAGTCCGGGACAGCAAAATCAGCCCCAGCATTTT	CASSPGQQNQPQHF
TRBV27	.	TRBJ1-3	.	TGTGCCAGCGAACCCAGGTATGTCACCATATATTTT	CASEPRYVTIYF
TRBV18	.	TRBJ1-2	.	TGTGCCAGCTCCTTCGAGAGGGAATATGGCTACACCTTC	CASSFEREYGYTF
TRBV9	.	TRBJ1-2	TRBD1	TGTGCCAGCAGCGCCAGACAGGGCGACAACTATGGCTACACCTTC	CASSARQGDNYGYTF